One T cell receptor beta chain is described in this entry. Its cognate antigen is unknown. With 10 bases removed from V and 2 bases from J, the gap between germline ends came to 11 bases. The germline V gene has CDR1 SEHNR and CDR2 FQNEAQ (reference sequence). The CDR3 contains 12 residues. The data originate from a study of PD-1 blockade in classical Hodgkin lymphoma. Documented time point: newly diagnosed, previously untreated cHL patient sample. Newly diagnosed, untreated classical Hodgkin lymphoma PBMCs provided comparison. Study-wide findings and caveats: The causes of the repertoire differences, possibly disease activity or prior therapy, remain undefined. Healthy donors were reported to have higher baseline TCR diversity than newly diagnosed patients.

Clones were read by immunoSEQ multiplex PCR, and TCRdb kept only the in-frame ones, dropping some. The sample lists roughly 70,000 clones, about 94% occurring once. The V and J genes are TRBV7-9 and TRBJ2-5, with TRBD2 as a possible D gene (5 bases). The sequencing sample was made of peripheral blood mononuclear cells (PBMCs). This clonotype was obtained from a human donor with classical Hodgkin lymphoma. CDR3 sequence: CATSGNQETQYF. Here the CDR3 DNA reads TGTGCCACCTCCGGGAATCAAGAGACCCAGTACTTC.